A single sample is the source of the 5 T cell receptor beta chains below, sequenced in a study of blood T cell repertoires in COVID-19. Measured with immunoSEQ multiplex PCR; TCRdb has only the in-frame clones, and not every one. The table includes 150,000 to 200,000 clones, about nine tenths detected once. Sequencing input: peripheral blood. All receptors come from a man aged 70-80 years with acute or convalescent COVID-19.

The CDR3 spells CASSEWTASYNEQFF. CDR3 DNA sequence: TGTGCCAGCAGTGAATGGACTGCCTCCTACAATGAGCAGTTCTTC. The gene calls are TRBV2 and TRBJ2-1, with a weak D call TRBD2 (5 bases). The CDR3 extends over 15 amino acids. V was trimmed by 2 bases and J by 0 bases, leaving 8 bases between them. Per the germline V gene, CDR1 is SNHLY and CDR2 is FYNNEI.

V gene TRBV18 combines with J gene TRBJ2-5; maybe TRBD1 (7 bases). The CDR3 length is 13 residues. Germline V CDR1 and CDR2: KGHSH, LQKENI. V lost 6 bases, J lost 3 bases, and 11 bases lay in between. CDR3 sequence reads: CASSQGGKETQYF. CDR3 in DNA: TGTGCCAGCTCCCAGGGGGGAAAAGAGACCCAGTACTTC.

The chain links TRBV5-1 to TRBJ2-3, with D perhaps TRBD1 (5 bases). V lost 1 base and J lost 5, with 8 bases in between. This CDR3 has 13 residues. Germline CDR1 is SGHRS and CDR2 is YFSETQ. The CDR3: CASSLTGEDTQYF. The DNA of the CDR3 is TGCGCCAGCAGCTTGACAGGAGAAGATACGCAGTATTTT.

This clone was found once. The V gene is TRBV4-3, the J gene TRBJ1-2; the match to TRBD1 covers 7 bases. The junction had 8 bases not matched to a gene; V was cut back by 4 bases and J by 6 bases. This CDR3 comprises 14 residues. Germline lookup yields CDR1 LGHNA and CDR2 YSLEER. The CDR3: CASSRGTEANGYTF. DNA for the CDR3: TGCGCCAGCAGCCGGGGGACAGAAGCAAATGGCTACACCTTC.

This clone was detected once. This chain connects TRBV30 to TRBJ2-7; weak D call: TRBD1 (5 bases). The CDR3 has 12 amino acids. V shed 2 bases and J shed 3 bases, with 8 bases lying between them. CDR1 and CDR2 (germline): GTSNPN, SVGIG (reference sequence). The CDR3 here is CAWSLRDYEQYF. The CDR3 DNA follows: TGTGCCTGGAGTCTCAGGGACTACGAGCAGTACTTC.